These 20 T cell receptor beta chains came from one sample sequenced in a study of vaccination effects on CD4 cells after COVID-19. The antigens of these receptors remain unknown. Sequencing used immunoSEQ multiplex PCR; TCRdb keeps in-frame clones, though not all of them. The table lists tens of thousands of clones, nearly 80% of them singletons. It was after approximately 11 days of culture that CD4+ T cells were isolated. All participants had two doses of either the BNT162b2 or mRNA-1273 vaccine. Here the sequenced sample was CD4+ T cells from PBMCs cultured without peptide, taken after COVID-19 vaccination. These receptors all stem from a human donor who received a COVID-19 vaccine.

V usage is TRBV5-1 and J usage is TRBJ2-2; perhaps D is TRBD1 or TRBD2 (5 bases each). Looked up from germline, CDR1 is SGHRS and CDR2 is YFSETQ. The CDR3 is made up of 14 amino acids. V was cut by 4 bases and J by 4 bases, with 11 bases left in between. For the CDR3, the DNA is TGCGCCAGCAGCACTGAGAGGGGCACCGGGGAGCTGTTTTTT. Translation: CASSTERGTGELFF.

V gene TRBV18 combines with J gene TRBJ1-1; D is undetermined. The CDR3 covers 15 residues. The germline V gene has CDR1 KGHSH and CDR2 LQKENI. V was pared by 4 bases and J by 2 bases, with 14 bases between. The CDR3 loop reads CASSREGIGNTEAFF. The CDR3 DNA follows: TGTGCCAGCTCACGGGAGGGTATAGGAAACACTGAAGCTTTCTTT.

This clone came up a few times. This chain connects TRBV10-3 to TRBJ2-7, with D uncertain. There are 12 residues in the CDR3. Trimming cost V 3 bases and J 7 bases, with 10 bases left between them. Germline lookup yields CDR1 ENHRY and CDR2 SYGVKD. CDR3 loop: CAISDWALEQYF. In DNA, the CDR3 is TGTGCCATCAGTGATTGGGCCTTGGAGCAGTACTTC.

The V gene is TRBV28, the J gene TRBJ1-1; D gene uncertain. V shed 4 bases and J shed 5 bases, with 14 bases lying between them. The CDR3 is made up of 14 amino acids. Germline CDR1 reads MDHEN; CDR2 reads SYDVKM. The CDR3 nucleotides are TGTGCCAGCAGTTCGAGGGCCCCGTGGACTGAAGCTTTCTTT. Amino acid sequence: CASSSRAPWTEAFF.

The CDR3 loop reads CASSYRPGARNNEQFF. DNA for the CDR3: TGTGCCAGCAGTTATCGCCCAGGGGCACGGAACAATGAGCAGTTCTTC. The chain is built from TRBV6-5 and TRBJ2-1; weak D call: TRBD1 (6 bases). The CDR3 has 16 amino acids. Germline V gene lookup returns CDR1 MNHEY and CDR2 SVGAGI. V was shortened by 3 bases and J by 5 bases, with 17 bases between the two germline ends.

V is TRBV7-8 and J is TRBJ2-2; 8 bases match TRBD1. Germline values: CDR1 SGHVS, CDR2 FQNEAQ. There are 15 residues in the CDR3. V shed 5 bases and J 7 bases; nucleotides not matched to a gene: 9. The DNA of the CDR3 is TGTGCCAGCAGCGCCAGGACAGGGAAGCACGGGGAGCTGTTTTTT. It encodes CASSARTGKHGELFF.

This chain connects TRBV27 to TRBJ2-1; D is perhaps TRBD1 (5 bases). V dropped 2 bases and J dropped 5 bases, with 7 bases sitting between them. Germline V gene lookup returns CDR1 MNHEY and CDR2 SMNVEV (reference sequence). This CDR3 is 13 amino acids long. The CDR3 DNA follows: TGTGCCAGCAGTTTAGGGGCGAACAATGAGCAGTTCTTC. Its protein is CASSLGANNEQFF.

The chain joins TRBV5-6 to TRBJ1-2, with a tentative D call TRBD1 (5 bases). The V gene's germline CDR1 is SGHDT and CDR2 YYEEEE. CDR3 size: 13 residues. With 5 bases removed from V and 8 bases from J, the gap between germline ends came to 16 bases. CDR3 in amino acids: CASRPQGGAGYTF. The CDR3 DNA reads TGTGCCAGCAGACCGCAGGGAGGGGCGGGCTACACCTTC.

The chain employs TRBV7-9 and TRBJ2-7, with D perhaps TRBD1 or TRBD2 (5 bases each). The CDR3 is 14 amino acids. CDR1 and CDR2 from the germline V gene are SEHNR and FQNEAQ (reference sequence). Trimming removed 5 bases at V and 6 bases at J, with 17 bases between. The CDR3 DNA is TGTGCCAGCAGCCCGGGGCAGGGAAACGGCGAGCAGTACTTC. This codes for CASSPGQGNGEQYF.

The genes are TRBV7-6 and TRBJ2-1; a possible D gene is TRBD2 (5 bases). CDR1 and CDR2 from the germline V gene are SGHVS and FNYEAQ. CDR3 length: 17 amino acids. With 2 bases removed from V and 0 bases from J, the gap between germline ends came to 14 bases. The CDR3 nucleotides are TGTGCCAGCAGCTTATCTCTAGCCATAAGCTCCTACAATGAGCAGTTCTTC. Amino acids: CASSLSLAISSYNEQFF.

The chain uses TRBV6-5 and TRBJ2-7; 7 nucleotides align to TRBD1. The V gene end was trimmed by 5 bases and the J gene end by 0 bases; junction bases not matched to a gene: 7. The CDR3 runs to 15 residues. Germline loops: CDR1 MNHEY, CDR2 SVGAGI. The CDR3 nucleotides are TGTGCCAGCAGTACGAGAGGGGACAGCTCCTACGAGCAGTACTTC. This translates into CASSTRGDSSYEQYF.

The genes are TRBV2 and TRBJ1-2; 7 positions match TRBD1. The CDR3 consists of 14 residues. Unmatched junction bases numbered 9, after V lost 9 bases and J lost 2 bases. CDR1 is SNHLY, CDR2 FYNNEI, per germline. In DNA, the CDR3 is TGTGCCAGTGTCCTCCAGACAGGGAACTATGGCTACACCTTC. This translates into CASVLQTGNYGYTF.

The gene calls are TRBV11-2 and TRBJ2-5; 7 bases agree with TRBD2. Germline V CDR1 and CDR2: SGHAT, FQNNGV. The CDR3 loop spans 17 amino acids. Trimming removed 2 bases from V and 4 bases from J; junction bases left unmatched: 13. The CDR3 DNA is TGTGCCAGCAGCTTAATCGGGCTGGGGGGGTTTGGAGAGACCCAGTACTTC. It codes for CASSLIGLGGFGETQYF.

V and J are TRBV7-8 and TRBJ1-1; possibly TRBD1 for D (5 bases). The CDR3 length is 14 residues. CDR1 is SGHVS and CDR2 is FQNEAQ in the germline V gene. Between the trimmed V and J ends, which lost 5 bases and 1 base, there was a span of 11 bases. CDR3 protein: CASSLQTANTEAFF. The DNA for the CDR3 is TGTGCCAGCAGCCTTCAGACAGCGAACACTGAAGCTTTCTTT. The full variable domain, with the rest looked up from reference TRBV7-8 and TRBJ1-1, is GAGVSQSPRYKVAKRGQDVALRCDPISGHVSLFWYQQALGQGPEFLTYFQNEAQLDKSGLPSDRFFAERPEGSVSTLKIQRTQQEDSAVYLCASSLQTANTEAFFGQGTRLTVV.

Notes on this clone: One end of the junction fails to match germline, which may point to a read error. The V gene is TRBV5-1, the J gene TRBJ2-1; TRBD1 agrees at 8 bases. The germline V gene has CDR1 SGHRS and CDR2 YFSETQ. The CDR3 loop spans 12 amino acids. In DNA form, the CDR3 reads TGCGCCAGCAGCTTGGAGGACAGGGTCCCGATCTTC. Translated, it gives CASSLEDRVPIF.

The chain has TRBV5-5 and TRBJ1-2; TRBD1 aligns across 8 bases. The germline V gene has CDR1 SGHKS and CDR2 YYEKEE (reference sequence). The CDR3 contains 15 residues. V shed 0 bases and J 2 bases; nucleotides not matched to a gene: 3. CDR3 amino acids: CASSLAAGGNYGYTF. The CDR3 DNA follows: TGTGCCAGCAGCTTGGCGGCAGGGGGCAACTATGGCTACACCTTC.

This clone showed up just a few times. The chain uses TRBV7-9 and TRBJ1-6; D remains unclear. V lost 5 bases, J lost 6 bases, and 5 bases lay in between. The CDR3 totals 12 residues. Germline lookup yields CDR1 SEHNR and CDR2 FQNEAQ (reference sequence). The CDR3 DNA sequence: TGTGCCAGCAGCCGTGCTAATTCACCCCTCCACTTT. Protein: CASSRANSPLHF.

The chain uses TRBV11-2 and TRBJ2-7; D is ambiguous. CDR1 is SGHAT and CDR2 is FQNNGV in the germline V gene. V shed 2 bases and J shed 2 bases, with 10 bases lying between them. This CDR3 contains 14 residues. The CDR3 loop is CASSLTIWAYEQYF. For the CDR3, the DNA is TGTGCCAGCAGCTTAACTATCTGGGCCTACGAGCAGTACTTC. Full variable domain (missing parts from reference TRBV11-2 and TRBJ2-7): EAGVAQSPRYKIIEKRQSVAFWCNPISGHATLYWYQQILGQGPKLLIQFQNNGVVDDSQLPKDRFSAERLKGVDSTLKIQPAKLEDSAVYLCASSLTIWAYEQYFGPGTRLTVT.

CDR3 nucleotides: TGTGCCAGCAGTTTATTGGGTTACGAGCAGTACTTC. Translated, it gives CASSLLGYEQYF. The chain links TRBV28 to TRBJ2-7; D is unclear. The CDR3 is 12 residues long. The germline V gene has CDR1 MDHEN and CDR2 SYDVKM. V lost 1 base and J 4 bases, leaving 5 bases between the germline ends.

V gene TRBV20-1 combines with J gene TRBJ2-1, with D uncertain. The CDR3 extends over 11 amino acids. From germline, CDR1 is DFQATT and CDR2 SNEGSKA (reference sequence). Trimming pared 6 bases from V and 2 bases from J, leaving 5 bases between. The CDR3 sequence: CSAQAYNEQFF. CDR3 sequence (DNA): TGCAGTGCCCAGGCCTACAATGAGCAGTTCTTC.